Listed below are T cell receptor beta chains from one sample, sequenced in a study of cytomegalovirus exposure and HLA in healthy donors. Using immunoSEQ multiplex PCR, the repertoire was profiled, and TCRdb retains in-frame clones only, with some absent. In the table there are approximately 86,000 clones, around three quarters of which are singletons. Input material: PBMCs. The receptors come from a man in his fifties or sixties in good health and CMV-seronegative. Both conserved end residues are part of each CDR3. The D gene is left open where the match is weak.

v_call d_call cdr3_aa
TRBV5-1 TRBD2 CASSLASSGLTDTQYF
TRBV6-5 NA CASSRRWTVRETQYF
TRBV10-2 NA CASSESIGGPPDTQYF
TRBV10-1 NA CASSESRNQPQHF
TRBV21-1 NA CASSNDAGGVYNEQFF
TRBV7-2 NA CASSLGVNQPQHF
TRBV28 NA CASRGGSNQPQHF
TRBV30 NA CAWGRGINEQYF
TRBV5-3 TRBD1 CARSLWRDRETEAFF
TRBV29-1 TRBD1 CSVGQGADTQYF
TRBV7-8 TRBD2 CASSLRWTSGGTGELFF
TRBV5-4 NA CASSLPQGNEQYF
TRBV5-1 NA CASSLAPGQSYGYTF
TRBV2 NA CASSDGRGKQHF
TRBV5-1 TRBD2 CASSSGLAGGRQETQYF
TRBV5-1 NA CASSLNQIFHSGNTIYF
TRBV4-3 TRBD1 CASSQDHPKIITGGRSTGELFF
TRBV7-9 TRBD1 CASSSGGLGGLQFF
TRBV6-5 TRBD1 CASSKDRGGGEQYF
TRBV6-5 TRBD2 CASRSRGGSEQYF
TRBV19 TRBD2 CASRRGGTFNTGELFF
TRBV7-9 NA CASSRDQGETQYF
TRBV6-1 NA CASSAVMMNTEAFF
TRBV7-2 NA CASSPDSSLTDTQYF
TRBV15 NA CATSRAQGSSPLHF
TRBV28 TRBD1 CASREGQGMNTEAFF
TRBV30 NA CAWSSGRGSSPLHF
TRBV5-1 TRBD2 CASSGLAGLYNEQFF
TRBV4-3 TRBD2 CASSQDRGGAADTQYF
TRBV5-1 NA CASSPNGGSYNEQFF
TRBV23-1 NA CARPLGRRGTDTQYF
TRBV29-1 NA CSVDRGGNTGELFF
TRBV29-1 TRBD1 CSVGGTGPMQETQYF
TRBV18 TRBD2 CASSIAGGVDTQYF
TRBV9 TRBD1 CASSVGQGTYEQYF
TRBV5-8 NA CASSLDSDGKLFF
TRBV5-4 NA CASSLDSSYNEQFF
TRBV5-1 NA CASSTSGDGSPLHF
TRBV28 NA CASNKPGTFTDTQYF
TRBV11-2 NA CASSFLEGRDTQYF
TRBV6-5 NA CASSRGGNTEAFF
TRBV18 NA CASSSAATNYGYTF
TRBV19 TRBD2 CASRGLAGGYEQYF
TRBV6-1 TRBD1 CASSDRDRSYEQYF
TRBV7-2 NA CASSLQQNSEAFF
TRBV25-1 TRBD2 CASTQSGTKGAGELFF
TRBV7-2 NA CASSPQPRYNEQFF
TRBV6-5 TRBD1 CASSYSRGPGQPQHF
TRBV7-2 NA CASSLEDSNSPLHF
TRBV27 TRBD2 CASSLRLATDTQYF
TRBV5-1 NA CASSESAGEQFF
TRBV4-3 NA CASSQDRNEKLFF
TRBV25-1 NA CASSEGGPTDTQYF